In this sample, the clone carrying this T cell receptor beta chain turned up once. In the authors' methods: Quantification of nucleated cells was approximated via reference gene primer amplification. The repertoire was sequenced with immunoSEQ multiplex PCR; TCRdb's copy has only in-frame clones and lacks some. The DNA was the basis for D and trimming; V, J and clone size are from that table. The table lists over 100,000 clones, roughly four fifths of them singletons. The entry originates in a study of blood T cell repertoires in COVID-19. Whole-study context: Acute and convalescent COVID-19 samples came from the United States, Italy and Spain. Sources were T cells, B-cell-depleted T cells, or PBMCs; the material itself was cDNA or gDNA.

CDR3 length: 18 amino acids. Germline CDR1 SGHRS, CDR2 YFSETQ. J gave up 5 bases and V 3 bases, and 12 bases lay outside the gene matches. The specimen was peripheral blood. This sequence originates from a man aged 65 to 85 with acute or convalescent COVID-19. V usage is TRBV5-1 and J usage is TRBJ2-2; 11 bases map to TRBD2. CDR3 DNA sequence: TGCGCCAGCAGCTCCCCTCTTACCGGGACTAGCGGAACCGGGGAGCTGTTTTTT. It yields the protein CASSSPLTGTSGTGELFF.